These 4 T cell receptor beta chains share one sample of origin, sequenced in a study of pediatric ulcerative colitis. The assay was immunoSEQ multiplex PCR, and TCRdb's table has in-frame clones only and misses some. The table shows under 15,000 clones, with 77% occurring only once. During colonoscopy, one to two rectal pinch biopsies were collected. The source material was gut tissue. Receptors originate from a boy between 10 and 17 years old who was a control in a study of pediatric ulcerative colitis.

The CDR3 DNA reads TGTGCCAGCAGCCGGGCCTACGAGCAGTACTTC. It is translated as CASSRAYEQYF. The rearrangement joins TRBV11-2 to TRBJ2-7; D ambiguous. The CDR3 length is 11 residues. Germline V gene sequence: CDR1 SGHAT, CDR2 FQNNGV. V gave up 5 bases and J gave up 2 bases, with 4 bases separating them.

Judged by abundance, this clone is hyperexpanded. The chain has TRBV27 and TRBJ1-1; 7 positions agree with TRBD1. The trim removed 5 bases at V and 2 bases at J, leaving 8 bases unmatched. This CDR3 has 15 residues. Germline assignment: CDR1 MNHEY and CDR2 SMNVEV (reference sequence). This CDR3 is CASSPQTGSNTEAFF. The CDR3 nucleotides are TGTGCCAGCAGTCCGCAGACAGGGAGTAACACTGAAGCTTTCTTT.

The rearrangement joins TRBV11-2 to TRBJ1-1, with 7 positions matching TRBD1. This CDR3 has 14 amino acids. Unmatched junction bases numbered 5, after V lost 2 bases and J lost 5 bases. Germline CDR1 reads SGHAT; CDR2 reads FQNNGV. The CDR3 sequence is CASSLNNRGTEAFF. The CDR3 bases are TGTGCCAGCAGCTTAAACAACAGGGGTACTGAAGCTTTCTTT.

This clone came up once. The J gene is TRBJ1-5, the V gene TRBV15, with 8 nucleotides matching TRBD1. CDR3 size: 17 residues. V dropped 4 bases and J dropped 1; count of bases not matched to a gene: 9. CDR1 LNHNV and CDR2 YYDKDF come from the germline V gene (reference sequence). CDR3 loop: CATSKKPRGLSNQPQHF. For the CDR3, the DNA is TGTGCCACCAGCAAAAAACCCAGGGGGCTCAGCAATCAGCCCCAGCATTTT.